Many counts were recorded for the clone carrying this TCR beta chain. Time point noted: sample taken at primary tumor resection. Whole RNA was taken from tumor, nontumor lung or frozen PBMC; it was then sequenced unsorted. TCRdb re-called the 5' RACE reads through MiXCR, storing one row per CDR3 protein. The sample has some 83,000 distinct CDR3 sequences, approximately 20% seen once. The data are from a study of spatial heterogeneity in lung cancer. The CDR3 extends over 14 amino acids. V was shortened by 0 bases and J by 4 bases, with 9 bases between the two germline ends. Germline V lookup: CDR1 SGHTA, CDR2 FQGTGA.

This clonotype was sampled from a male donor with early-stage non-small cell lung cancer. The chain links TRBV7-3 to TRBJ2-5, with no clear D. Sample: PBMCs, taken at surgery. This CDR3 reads CASSLTSRPETQYF. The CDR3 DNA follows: TGTGCCAGCAGCTTAACGTCCAGACCAGAGACCCAGTACTTC.